The entry that follows covers one T cell receptor (beta chain) sequence. This record comes from a study of control samples from healthy donors and cancer patients. The method was immunoSEQ multiplex PCR; TCRdb's version includes in-frame clones alone and lacks a portion of them. The repertoire holds roughly 39,000 clones, with 80% to 95% as singletons. The CDR3 loop spans 16 amino acids. Deletions cut 4 bases from V and 0 bases from J, with 17 bases between. Germline V gives CDR1 SGHDT, CDR2 YYEEEE. The sequencing input was blood. This chain links TRBV5-6 with TRBJ2-7; no definite D call. The TCR was taken from a woman aged 50 to 60 in good health. DNA of the CDR3: TGTGCCAGCAGCCCCCTGGGTTCCCGCACCTCCTACGAGCAGTACTTC. It encodes CASSPLGSRTSYEQYF. The full variable domain, rest sourced from reference TRBV5-6 and TRBJ2-7, is DAGVTQSPTHLIKTRGQQVTLRCSPKSGHDTVSWYQQALGQGPQFIFQYYEEEERQRGNFPDRFSGHQFPNYSSELNVNALLLGDSALYLCASSPLGSRTSYEQYFGPGTRLTVT.